One sample yielded the 8 T cell receptor beta chains listed below, sequenced in a study of blood T cell repertoires in COVID-19. Repertoires were generated with immunoSEQ multiplex PCR, while TCRdb's copy carries only in-frame clones and drops some. The table includes around 190,000 clones, roughly three quarters detected once. Sequencing input: PBMCs or T cells enriched from blood (not recorded which). These receptor sequences come from a woman between 45 and 60 years old with acute COVID-19.

The chain is built from TRBV7-8 and TRBJ1-1; 7 bases map to TRBD1. Germline trimming cut 2 bases from V and 6 bases from J; bases unmatched to any gene: 9. The CDR3 consists of 15 residues. Germline V CDR1 and CDR2: SGHVS, FQNEAQ. The CDR3 spells CASSLRGGAGAEAFF. In nucleotides, the CDR3 is TGTGCCAGCAGCTTAAGAGGGGGCGCCGGGGCTGAAGCTTTCTTT.

The chain is built from TRBV4-3 and TRBJ1-1; D gene uncertain. This CDR3 comprises 13 residues. CDR1 is LGHNA, CDR2 YSLEER, per germline. V lost 4 bases, J lost 5 bases, and 11 bases lay in between. CDR3 nucleotides: TGCGCCAGCAGCCCGCTACTTGAAACTGAAGCTTTCTTT. This translates into CASSPLLETEAFF.

The chain joins TRBV2 to TRBJ1-5; D unresolved. V was cut by 6 bases and J by 0 bases, with 9 bases left in between. The CDR3 loop spans 14 amino acids. The germline gives CDR1 SNHLY, CDR2 FYNNEI. In DNA, the CDR3 is TGTGCCAGCAGGGGGAGAAATAGCAATCAGCCCCAGCATTTT. This translates into CASRGRNSNQPQHF.

The chain couples TRBV3-1 (or the pseudogene TRBV3-2) to TRBJ1-2; 7 positions match TRBD1. The germline V gene has CDR1 LGHDT and CDR2 YNNKEL (reference sequence). There are 16 residues in the CDR3. V shed 1 base and J 4 bases; nucleotides not matched to a gene: 9. The CDR3, as DNA: TGTGCCAGCAGCCAAGTACCCCCGACAGGGCCCTATGGCTACACCTTC. Encoded protein: CASSQVPPTGPYGYTF.

This clone was counted at least ten times. Written as DNA, the CDR3 is TGTGCCAGCAGTGAAGGGACAGGGGGCTCCTACGAGCAGTACGTC. Encoded protein: CASSEGTGGSYEQYV. The chain links TRBV6-1 to TRBJ2-7, with 10 positions matching TRBD1. Germline values: CDR1 MNHNS, CDR2 SASEGT. This CDR3 spans 15 amino acids. V shed 1 base, J shed 0 bases, and the junction held 0 bases outside the gene matches.

The V gene is TRBV13, the J gene TRBJ1-2; TRBD1 might be the D (5 bases). Looked up from germline, CDR1 is PRHDT and CDR2 is FYEKMQ (reference sequence). V dropped 6 bases and J dropped 7 bases, with 21 bases sitting between them. CDR3 length: 15 residues. CDR3 loop: CASRYQTSGLGGYTF. Written as DNA, the CDR3 is TGTGCCAGCAGGTACCAAACTTCAGGGCTGGGTGGCTACACCTTC.

The chain links TRBV3-1 (or the pseudogene TRBV3-2) to TRBJ2-1; possible D gene TRBD2, 7 bases. The CDR3 runs 16 residues. Between the trimmed V and J ends, which lost 4 bases and 4 bases, there was a span of 17 bases. In germline, CDR1 is LGHDT, CDR2 YNNKEL (reference sequence). For the CDR3, the DNA is TGTGCCAGCAGCCCAGGTCGGGGGGCGCCTTACAATGAGCAGTTCTTC. It is translated as CASSPGRGAPYNEQFF.

The sample holds one count of this clone. The V and J genes are TRBV5-1 and TRBJ1-1, with D perhaps TRBD1 (6 bases). With 4 bases removed from V and 0 bases from J, the gap between germline ends came to 13 bases. The CDR3 consists of 15 residues. Germline V lookup: CDR1 SGHRS, CDR2 YFSETQ. DNA for the CDR3: TGCGCCAGCAGCGACCGGGGGGCATTGAACACTGAAGCTTTCTTT. Amino acids: CASSDRGALNTEAFF.